This is a list of T cell receptor beta chains from one sample in a study of blood T cell repertoires in COVID-19. Libraries were prepared by immunoSEQ multiplex PCR; TCRdb keeps only in-frame clonotypes and omits some of them. The repertoire holds fewer than 200,000 clones, with about 87% as singletons. Sequencing was performed on peripheral blood. Source of these receptors: a man in his forties with active or convalescent COVID-19. Each CDR3 is given with its conserved first and last residue. A D gene is named only where the DNA matches it firmly. Rows give clone size only sometimes, using once, few, many, or a class for an expanded clone.

CDR3 DNA,CDR3 protein,V gene,clone size,J gene,D gene
TGTGCCAGCATCATCACAGATACGCAGTATTTT,CASIITDTQYF,TRBV7-9,-,TRBJ2-3,-
TGTGCCAGCATCAAGGGGCGGCTCTATGGCTACACCTTC,CASIKGRLYGYTF,TRBV6-5,-,TRBJ1-2,-
TGTGCCAGCACTCCCGACAGGGGGCGCTGGACAGATACGCAGTATTTT,CASTPDRGRWTDTQYF,TRBV3-1/TRBV3-2,once,TRBJ2-3,TRBD1
TGTGCCAGCAGCTTTCAAGACACCGAGCAGTACTTC,CASSFQDTEQYF,TRBV7-9,few,TRBJ2-7,-
TGTGCCAGCAGCGTAGGAGGGGGGGCCAACGGGGAGCTGTTTTTT,CASSVGGGANGELFF,TRBV9,-,TRBJ2-2,-
TGCGCCAGCAGCCCCCAGGTAGGGGGCGGCACTGAAGCTTTCTTT,CASSPQVGGGTEAFF,TRBV4-1,-,TRBJ1-1,TRBD1
TGTGCCAGCAGCGTAGCTGGGCGGGGCACCAATGAGCAGTTCTTC,CASSVAGRGTNEQFF,TRBV9,once,TRBJ2-1,-
TGCAGTGCCGGGTCCTACCTTGAAGCTTTCTTT,CSAGSYLEAFF,TRBV20-1,-,TRBJ1-1,-
TGTGCCAGCAGTCCTTCGGGGGGCGCAAATGGCTACACCTTC,CASSPSGGANGYTF,TRBV27,-,TRBJ1-2,-
TGTGCCAGCAGCCTCTCGTCCGATAGCTCCTATAATTCACCCCTCCACTTT,CASSLSSDSSYNSPLHF,TRBV21-1,-,TRBJ1-6,-
TGCGCCAGCAGCCAAGATGTATCTGCGGGCTACGAGCAGTACTTC,CASSQDVSAGYEQYF,TRBV4-1,-,TRBJ2-7,-
TGTGCCAGCAGCTGGGGACTAGCGGGTTACGAGCAGTACTTC,CASSWGLAGYEQYF,TRBV5-4,-,TRBJ2-7,TRBD2
TGTGCCAGCAGTGGGCCTAGCGGGGGGGGCACCGGGGAGCTGTTTTTT,CASSGPSGGGTGELFF,TRBV2,-,TRBJ2-2,TRBD2
TGTGCCAGCAGCCCGGGGGGTACCGGGGAGCTGTTTTTT,CASSPGGTGELFF,TRBV11-2,-,TRBJ2-2,TRBD2
TGTGCCAGCAGCCCTTTTCAACAGGGAAGTGAGCAGTTCTTC,CASSPFQQGSEQFF,TRBV14,-,TRBJ2-1,-
TGTGCCAGCAGTTTAGCGACAGGGAAGCAGCCCCAGCATTTT,CASSLATGKQPQHF,TRBV28,-,TRBJ1-5,TRBD1
TGTGCCAGCAGCTTAGTTATGACTTTTGAAGCTTTCTTT,CASSLVMTFEAFF,TRBV11-2,-,TRBJ1-1,-
TGTGCCAGCAGTTCACAGGGGGGAGGCAATCAGCCCCAGCATTTT,CASSSQGGGNQPQHF,TRBV6-2/TRBV6-3,once,TRBJ1-5,TRBD1
TGTGCCAGCAGCCCGGCCGGGACAGGGGGTTTCGAGCAGTACTTC,CASSPAGTGGFEQYF,TRBV3-1/TRBV3-2,-,TRBJ2-7,TRBD1
TGTGCCAGCAGCTTAGGGGCCTCGCCAAGCACAGATACGCAGTATTTT,CASSLGASPSTDTQYF,TRBV7-2,few,TRBJ2-3,-
TGTGCCAGCTCGTCGACGGAGATCTATGGCTACACCTTC,CASSSTEIYGYTF,TRBV18,-,TRBJ1-2,-
TGTGCCAGCGAACAACCGACAGGGTATGGCGAAAAACTGTTTTTT,CASEQPTGYGEKLFF,TRBV7-3,-,TRBJ1-4,TRBD1
TGTGCCATCAGTGGGACAGGGGGCGCAGGCACTGAAGCTTTCTTT,CAISGTGGAGTEAFF,TRBV10-3,-,TRBJ1-1,TRBD1
TGTGCCAGCAGCCAGGGCATTGGACAGGGTGGTGGCTACACCTTC,CASSQGIGQGGGYTF,TRBV3-1/TRBV3-2,-,TRBJ1-2,TRBD1
TGTGCCAGCAGCCAAACCAGGGGCTTGGGCACCGGGGAGCTGTTTTTT,CASSQTRGLGTGELFF,TRBV3-1/TRBV3-2,-,TRBJ2-2,-
TGTGCCTGGAGTGTAGGAGCAGGGGGAGAAAAACTGTTTTTT,CAWSVGAGGEKLFF,TRBV30,once,TRBJ1-4,TRBD1
TGTGCCAGTACCCAAACAGGGCTGAACACTGAAGCTTTCTTT,CASTQTGLNTEAFF,TRBV19,-,TRBJ1-1,-
TGTGCCAGCAGCTTAGATCAAGGGAGGGATACGCAGTATTTT,CASSLDQGRDTQYF,TRBV11-3,-,TRBJ2-3,-
TGTGCCTGCACCGGGACAGTGTACTACGAGCAGTACTTC,CACTGTVYYEQYF,TRBV30,few,TRBJ2-7,TRBD1
TGTGCCAGCAGGGTCTACGTCTACGAGCAGTACTTC,CASRVYVYEQYF,TRBV2,-,TRBJ2-7,-
TGTGCCAGCAGCGAGGGACAGGGGGCGGCCAAAAACATTCAGTACTTC,CASSEGQGAAKNIQYF,TRBV9,-,TRBJ2-4,TRBD1
TGTGCCAGCAGTGTCGGGACACAGAACACCGGGGAGCTGTTTTTT,CASSVGTQNTGELFF,TRBV7-3,-,TRBJ2-2,-
TGTGCCACCAGTGACTGGGCCGACAATCAGCCCCAGCATTTT,CATSDWADNQPQHF,TRBV24-1,once,TRBJ1-5,-
TGTGCCAGCAGTGAAGCCAGGGGGCACTACAATGAGCAGTTCTTC,CASSEARGHYNEQFF,TRBV6-1,-,TRBJ2-1,TRBD1
TGTGCCACCAGTGATTTCGGGGGGGGCCTCGAGACCCAGTACTTC,CATSDFGGGLETQYF,TRBV24-1,-,TRBJ2-5,TRBD2
TGTGCCAGCAGTTGGGGGACAGGGGTTCAGCCCCAGCATTTT,CASSWGTGVQPQHF,TRBV28,-,TRBJ1-5,TRBD1
TGTGCCAGCGACCCCGGGACAGGGCGTAGCGAGCAGTACTTC,CASDPGTGRSEQYF,TRBV28,once,TRBJ2-7,TRBD1
TGTGCCAGCAGGAGGGATGAAGTGCCCACATCACCCCTCCACTTT,CASRRDEVPTSPLHF,TRBV10-3,-,TRBJ1-6,-
TGTGCCAGCAGTTGGTCCCAGGGAATAGGCGGGGAGCTGTTTTTT,CASSWSQGIGGELFF,TRBV28,-,TRBJ2-2,-
TGCGCCAGCAGCGGCGGGACTAGCGGGGGGGACGAACAGTTCTTC,CASSGGTSGGDEQFF,TRBV5-1,-,TRBJ2-1,TRBD2
TGTGCCAGCAGTTTAGACAGGCCCTACGAGCAGTACTTC,CASSLDRPYEQYF,TRBV6-6,few,TRBJ2-7,-